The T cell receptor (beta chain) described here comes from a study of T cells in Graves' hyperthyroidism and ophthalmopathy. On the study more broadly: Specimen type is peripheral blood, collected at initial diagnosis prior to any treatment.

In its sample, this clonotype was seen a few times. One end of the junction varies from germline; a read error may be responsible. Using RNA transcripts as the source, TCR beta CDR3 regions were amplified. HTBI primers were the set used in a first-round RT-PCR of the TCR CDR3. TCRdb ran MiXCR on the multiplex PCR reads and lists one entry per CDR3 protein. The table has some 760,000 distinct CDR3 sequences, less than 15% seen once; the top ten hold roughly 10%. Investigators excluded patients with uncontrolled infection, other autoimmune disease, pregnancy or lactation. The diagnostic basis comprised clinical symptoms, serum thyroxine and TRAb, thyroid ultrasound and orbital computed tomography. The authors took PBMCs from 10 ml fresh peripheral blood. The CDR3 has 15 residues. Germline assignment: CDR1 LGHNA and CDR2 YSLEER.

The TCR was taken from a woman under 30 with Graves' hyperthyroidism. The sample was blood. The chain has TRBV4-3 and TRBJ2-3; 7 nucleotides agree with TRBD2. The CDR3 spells CASTQLATSTDTQYF. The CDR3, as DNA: TGCGCCAGCACCCAACTAGCGACTAGCACAGATACGCAGTATTTT.